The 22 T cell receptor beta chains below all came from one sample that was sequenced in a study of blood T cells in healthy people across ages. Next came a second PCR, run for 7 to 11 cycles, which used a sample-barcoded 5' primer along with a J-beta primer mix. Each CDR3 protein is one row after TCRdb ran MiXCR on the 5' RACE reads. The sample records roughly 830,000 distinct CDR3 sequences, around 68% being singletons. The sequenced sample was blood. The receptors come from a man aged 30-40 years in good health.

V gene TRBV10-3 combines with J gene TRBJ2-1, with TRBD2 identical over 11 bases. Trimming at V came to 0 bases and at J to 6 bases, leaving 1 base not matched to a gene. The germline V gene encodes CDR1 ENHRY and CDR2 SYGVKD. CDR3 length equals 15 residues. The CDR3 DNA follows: TGTGCCATCAGTGAGTCTAGCGGGGGGGCCAATGAGCAGTTCTTC. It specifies CAISESSGGANEQFF.

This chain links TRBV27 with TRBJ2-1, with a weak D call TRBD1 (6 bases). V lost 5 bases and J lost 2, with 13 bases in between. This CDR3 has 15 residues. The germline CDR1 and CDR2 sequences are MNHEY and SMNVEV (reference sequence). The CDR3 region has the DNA TGTGCCAGCAGTCAGGACAGACTACCCTACAATGAGCAGTTCTTC. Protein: CASSQDRLPYNEQFF.

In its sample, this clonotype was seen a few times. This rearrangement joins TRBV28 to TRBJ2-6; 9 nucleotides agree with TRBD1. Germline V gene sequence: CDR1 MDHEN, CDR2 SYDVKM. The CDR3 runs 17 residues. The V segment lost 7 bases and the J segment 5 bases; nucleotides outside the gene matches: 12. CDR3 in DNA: TGTGCCAGCAATTCGGGACAGGGAGGATCCTGGGCCAACGTCCTGACTTTC. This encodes CASNSGQGGSWANVLTF.

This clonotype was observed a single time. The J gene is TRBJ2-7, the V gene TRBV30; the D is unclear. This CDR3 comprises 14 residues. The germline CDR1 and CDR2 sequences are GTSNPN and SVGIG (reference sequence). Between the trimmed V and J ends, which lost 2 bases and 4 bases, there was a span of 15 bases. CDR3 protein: CAWSPPRHVYEQYF. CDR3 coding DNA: TGTGCCTGGAGTCCTCCGCGTCACGTTTACGAGCAGTACTTC.

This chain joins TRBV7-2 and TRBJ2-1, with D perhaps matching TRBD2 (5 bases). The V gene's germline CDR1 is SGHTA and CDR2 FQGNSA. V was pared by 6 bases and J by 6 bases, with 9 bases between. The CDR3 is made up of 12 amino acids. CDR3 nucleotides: TGTGCCAGCAGGAGGGTGGGCAATGAGCAGTTCTTC. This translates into CASRRVGNEQFF.

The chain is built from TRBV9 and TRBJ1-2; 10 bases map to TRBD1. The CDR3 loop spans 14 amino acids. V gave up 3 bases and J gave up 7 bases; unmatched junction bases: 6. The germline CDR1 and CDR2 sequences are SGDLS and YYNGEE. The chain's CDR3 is CASSARDRGCGYTF. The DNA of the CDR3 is TGTGCCAGCAGCGCCCGGGACAGGGGCTGTGGCTACACCTTC.

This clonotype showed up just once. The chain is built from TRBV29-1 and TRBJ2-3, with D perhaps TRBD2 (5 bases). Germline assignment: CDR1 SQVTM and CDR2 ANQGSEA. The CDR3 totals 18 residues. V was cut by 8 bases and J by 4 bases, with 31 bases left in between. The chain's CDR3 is CSYEAPRTPGYGADTQYF. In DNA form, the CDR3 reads TGCAGCTATGAGGCACCCCGCACGCCGGGATATGGGGCAGATACGCAGTATTTT.

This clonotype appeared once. The CDR3 nucleotides are TGTGCCAGCAGCACCCGTAAAGACATTCAGTACTTC. It specifies CASSTRKDIQYF. The V and J genes are TRBV7-8 and TRBJ2-4; D gene unclear. Germline loops: CDR1 SGHVS, CDR2 FQNEAQ. V lost 5 bases, J lost 8 bases, and 10 bases lay in between. The CDR3 covers 12 residues.

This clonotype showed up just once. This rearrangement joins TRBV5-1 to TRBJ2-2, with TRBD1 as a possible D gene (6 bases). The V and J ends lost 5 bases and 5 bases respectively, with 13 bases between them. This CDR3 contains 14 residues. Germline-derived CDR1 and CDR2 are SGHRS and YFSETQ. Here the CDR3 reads CASRAGTLTGELFF. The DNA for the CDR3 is TGCGCCAGCAGAGCCGGGACACTGACCGGGGAGCTGTTTTTT.

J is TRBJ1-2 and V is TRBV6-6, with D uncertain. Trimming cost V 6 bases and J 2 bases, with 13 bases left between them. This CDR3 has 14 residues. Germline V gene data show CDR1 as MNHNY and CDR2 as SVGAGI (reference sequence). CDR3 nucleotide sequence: TGTGCCAGCAGCCCCTATGGGAGGAACTATGGCTACACCTTC. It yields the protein CASSPYGRNYGYTF.

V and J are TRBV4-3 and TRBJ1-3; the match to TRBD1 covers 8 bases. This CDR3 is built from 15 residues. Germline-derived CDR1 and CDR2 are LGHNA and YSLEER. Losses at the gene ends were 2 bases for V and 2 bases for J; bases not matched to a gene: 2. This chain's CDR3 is CASSQPQGAGNTIYF. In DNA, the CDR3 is TGCGCCAGCAGCCAACCACAGGGGGCTGGAAACACCATATATTTT.

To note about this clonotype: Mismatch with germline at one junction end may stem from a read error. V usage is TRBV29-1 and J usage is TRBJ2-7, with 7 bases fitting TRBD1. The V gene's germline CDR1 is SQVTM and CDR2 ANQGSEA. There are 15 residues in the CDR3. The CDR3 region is CSVEDPRDSSHEQYF. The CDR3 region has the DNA TGCAGCGTTGAAGACCCGAGGGACAGCTCCCACGAGCAGTACTTC.

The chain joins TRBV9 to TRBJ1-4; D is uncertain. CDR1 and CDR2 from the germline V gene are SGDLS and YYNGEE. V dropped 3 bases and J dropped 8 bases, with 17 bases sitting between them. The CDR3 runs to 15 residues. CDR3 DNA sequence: TGTGCCAGCAGCGCCCGACACCCGGCCTCGGAAAAACTGTTTTTT. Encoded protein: CASSARHPASEKLFF.

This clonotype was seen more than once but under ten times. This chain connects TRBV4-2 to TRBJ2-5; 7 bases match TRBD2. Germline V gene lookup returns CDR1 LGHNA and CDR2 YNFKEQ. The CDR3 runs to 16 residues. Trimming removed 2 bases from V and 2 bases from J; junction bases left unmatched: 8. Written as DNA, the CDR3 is TGTGCCAGCAGCCAACAGAGCAGCGGGGAACAAGAGACCCAGTACTTC. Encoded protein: CASSQQSSGEQETQYF.

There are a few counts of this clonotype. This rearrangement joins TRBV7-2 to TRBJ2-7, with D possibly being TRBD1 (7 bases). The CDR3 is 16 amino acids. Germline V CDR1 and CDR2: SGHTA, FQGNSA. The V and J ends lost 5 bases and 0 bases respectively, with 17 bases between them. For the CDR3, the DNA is TGTGCCAGCAGCCAGTCGGCAGGGGGGATCTCCTACGAGCAGTACTTC. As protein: CASSQSAGGISYEQYF.

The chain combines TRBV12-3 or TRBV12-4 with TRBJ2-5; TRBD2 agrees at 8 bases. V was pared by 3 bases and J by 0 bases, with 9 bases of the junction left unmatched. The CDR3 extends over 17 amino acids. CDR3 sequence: CASSFGPRGGYQETQYF. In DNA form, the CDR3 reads TGTGCCAGCAGTTTTGGCCCTCGGGGGGGGTACCAAGAGACCCAGTACTTC.

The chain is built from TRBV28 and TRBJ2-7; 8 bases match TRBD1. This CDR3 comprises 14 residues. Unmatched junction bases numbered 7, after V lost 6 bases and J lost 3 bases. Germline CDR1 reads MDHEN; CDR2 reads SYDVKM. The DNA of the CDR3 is TGTGCCAGCAGGACTTCGACAGGGGACTACGAGCAGTACTTC. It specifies CASRTSTGDYEQYF. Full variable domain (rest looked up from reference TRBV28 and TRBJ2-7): DVKVTQSSRYLVKRTGEKVFLECVQDMDHENMFWYRQDPGLGLRLIYFSYDVKMKEKGDIPEGYSVSREKKERFSLILESASTNQTSMYLCASRTSTGDYEQYFGPGTRLTVT.

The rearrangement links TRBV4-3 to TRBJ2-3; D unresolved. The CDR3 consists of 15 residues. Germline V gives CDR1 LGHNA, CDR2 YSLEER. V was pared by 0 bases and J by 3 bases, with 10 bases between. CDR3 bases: TGCGCCAGCAGCCAAGATGCGGACGGTACAGATACGCAGTATTTT. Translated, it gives CASSQDADGTDTQYF.

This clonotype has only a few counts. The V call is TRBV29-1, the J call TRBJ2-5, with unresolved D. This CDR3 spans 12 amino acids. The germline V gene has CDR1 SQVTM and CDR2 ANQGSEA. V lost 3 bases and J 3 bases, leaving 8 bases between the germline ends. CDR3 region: CSVDRPKETQYF. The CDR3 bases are TGCAGCGTTGACAGGCCCAAAGAGACCCAGTACTTC.

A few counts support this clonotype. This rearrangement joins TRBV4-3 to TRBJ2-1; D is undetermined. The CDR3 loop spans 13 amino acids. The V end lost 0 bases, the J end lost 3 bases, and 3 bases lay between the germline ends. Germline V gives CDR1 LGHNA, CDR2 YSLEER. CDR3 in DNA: TGCGCCAGCAGCCAAGATTACTACAATGAGCAGTTCTTC. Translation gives CASSQDYYNEQFF.

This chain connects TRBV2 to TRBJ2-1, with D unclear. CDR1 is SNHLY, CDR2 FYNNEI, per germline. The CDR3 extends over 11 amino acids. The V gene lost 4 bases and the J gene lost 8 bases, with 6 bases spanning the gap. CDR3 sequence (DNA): TGTGCCAGCAGTGGTTTGGATGAGCAGTTCTTC. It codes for CASSGLDEQFF.

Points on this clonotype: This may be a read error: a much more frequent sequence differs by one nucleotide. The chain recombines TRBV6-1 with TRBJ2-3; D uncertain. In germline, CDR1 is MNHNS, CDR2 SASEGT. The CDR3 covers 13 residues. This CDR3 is CTSSEARTDTQYF. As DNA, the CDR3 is TGTACCAGCAGTGAAGCCCGGACAGATACGCAGTATTTT.